This T cell receptor (beta chain) was identified during a study of CD8+ T cells in alopecia areata. Whole-study context: Percentage of affected scalp area was the basis on which treated patients' severity was scored.

Treatment reported: oral pan-JAK inhibitor, 5-10 mg twice daily. Notes on this clone: What it binds is not known.

Extraction and reverse transcription of RNA yielded cDNA as the sequencing template. The repertoire was sequenced with immunoSEQ multiplex PCR; TCRdb's copy has only in-frame clones and lacks some. The sample includes tens of thousands of clones, just over 65% of them seen just once. Study-wide points: Throughout tofacitinib, many expanded lesional clones continued to persist in scalp and blood. Higher clonality was seen in lesional scalp than in normal scalp, especially in alopecia totalis/universalis. Administration of tofacitinib significantly diminished scalp clonality and expanded CD8+ clones within the top 100.

V lost 6 bases, J lost 3 bases, and 5 bases stayed unmatched. Looked up from germline, CDR1 is MGHRA and CDR2 is YSYEKL. There are 14 residues in the CDR3. V usage is TRBV4-1 and J usage is TRBJ2-7; 10 nucleotides line up with TRBD1. The sample consisted of CD8+ T cells sorted from blood, taken at week 4, from a patient treated with tofacitinib. The sequence came from a human donor with alopecia areata. CDR3 bases: TGCGCCAGCAGTTCCGGGACAGGGGTCTACGAGCAGTACTTC. Its protein is CASSSGTGVYEQYF.